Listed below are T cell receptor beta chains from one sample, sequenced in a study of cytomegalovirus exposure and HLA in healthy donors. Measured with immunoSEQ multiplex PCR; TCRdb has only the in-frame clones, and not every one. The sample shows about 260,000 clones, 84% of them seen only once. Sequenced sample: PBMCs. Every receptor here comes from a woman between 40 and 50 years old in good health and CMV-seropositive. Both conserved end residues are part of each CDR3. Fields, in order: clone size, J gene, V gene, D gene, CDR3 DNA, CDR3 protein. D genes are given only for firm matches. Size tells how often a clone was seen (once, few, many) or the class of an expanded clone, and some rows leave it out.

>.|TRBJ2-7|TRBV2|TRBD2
TGTGCCAGCAGTGAAGCTACTAGCGGGAGGGCGAGGGAGCAGTACTTC
CASSEATSGRAREQYF
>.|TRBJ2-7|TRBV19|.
TGTGCCAGCAGGACAGCCCCTAGCTCCTACGAGCAGTACTTC
CASRTAPSSYEQYF
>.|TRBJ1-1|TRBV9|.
TGTGCCAGTCAACCACAGGGAGGGGGCACTGAAGCTTTCTTT
CASQPQGGGTEAFF
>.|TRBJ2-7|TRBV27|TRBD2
TGTGCCAGCAGTTCCTACCTTCCCGGGAGGGAAGAGCAGTACTTC
CASSSYLPGREEQYF
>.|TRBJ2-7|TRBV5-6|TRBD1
TGTGCCAGCAGCATCGACAGGGTTGGCGAGCAGTACTTC
CASSIDRVGEQYF
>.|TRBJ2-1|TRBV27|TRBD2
TGTGCCAGCAGTGGGGGGACTAGCGGGGAAAATGAGCAGTTCTTC
CASSGGTSGENEQFF
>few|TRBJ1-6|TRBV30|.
TGTGCCGGGGGACTCACGAATTCACCCCTCCACTTT
CAGGLTNSPLHF
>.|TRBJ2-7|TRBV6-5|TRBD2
TGTGCCAGCAGGGGGACTAGCGGATCCTACGAGCAGTACTTC
CASRGTSGSYEQYF
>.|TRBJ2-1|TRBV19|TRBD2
TGTGCCAGTAGTGCCGCAGGAGCGGGAGTAGATAATGAGCAGTTCTTC
CASSAAGAGVDNEQFF
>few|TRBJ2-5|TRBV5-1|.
TGCGCCAGCAGCGAGGGAGAGACCCAGTACTTC
CASSEGETQYF
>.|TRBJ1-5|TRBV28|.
TGTGCCAGCAGTTTAACACAGGTCAGCAATCAGCCCCAGCATTTT
CASSLTQVSNQPQHF
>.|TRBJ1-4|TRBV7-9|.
TGTGCCAGCAGCTTAGGGCAGTTAAATGAAAAACTGTTTTTT
CASSLGQLNEKLFF
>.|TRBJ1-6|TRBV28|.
TGTGCCAGCAGCGGACTGTTTGGGTTGAGCTCACCCCTCCACTTT
CASSGLFGLSSPLHF
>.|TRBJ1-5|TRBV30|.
TGTGCCTGGACAAAAGATGATCGAGGCAGACTCAATCAGCCCCAGCATTTT
CAWTKDDRGRLNQPQHF
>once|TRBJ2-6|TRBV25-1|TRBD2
TGTGCCAGCAGTGCCGCGGGGGGGTTCTGGTCTGGGGCCAACGTCCTGACTTTC
CASSAAGGFWSGANVLTF
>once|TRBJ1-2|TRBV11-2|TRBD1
TGTGCCAGCAGCTTTGGTTACGAACGACAGGGAGTAAACTATGGCTACACCTTC
CASSFGYERQGVNYGYTF
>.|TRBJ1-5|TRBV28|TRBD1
TGTGCCAGCACCCCGTGGGCGACAGGGGGACGGCAGCCCCAGCATTTT
CASTPWATGGRQPQHF